This T cell receptor (beta chain) was captured in a study of T-cell reconstitution after alpha-beta-depleted transplantation in children. TCRbeta library construction was performed incorporating unique molecular identifiers. MiXCR, run by TCRdb on the PCR reads, gives a single entry per CDR3 protein. Here the sample spans some 70,000 distinct CDR3 sequences, roughly 6.6% being singletons. Germline V gene sequence: CDR1 MNHNS, CDR2 SASEGT. CDR3 length: 11 amino acids. Trimming removed 5 bases from V and 8 bases from J, with 9 bases in between. The receptor comes from a human donor who donated a stem cell graft to a child with acute lymphoblastic leukemia. The sample was PBMCs from the stem cell graft donor, taken from the stem cell graft. The chain recombines TRBV6-1 with TRBJ2-5; no clear D. CDR3 coding DNA: TGTGCCAGCAGTTTACCAGGAACCCAGTACTTC. Amino acids: CASSLPGTQYF.